This T cell receptor (beta chain) was identified during a study of cytomegalovirus exposure and HLA in healthy donors. On this clone itself: Its specificity is not known.

Overall study findings and caveats: Subsequent analysis revealed that first-cohort TCR clusters tended to co-occur in the 120 or so validation repertoires.

Trimming removed 3 bases from V and 7 bases from J; junction bases left unmatched: 0. This CDR3 contains 11 residues. Germline V gives CDR1 DFQATT, CDR2 SNEGSKA (reference sequence). The donors were in the approximately 130-subject validation cohort; that cohort was separate from the approximately 700-subject first cohort. The repertoire was sequenced with immunoSEQ multiplex PCR; TCRdb's copy has only in-frame clones and lacks some. The sample has under 400,000 clones; roughly 90% are singletons. The clonotype originates from a man aged 25-40 years in good health and CMV-seronegative. The chain employs TRBV20-1 and TRBJ2-1; TRBD2 matches at 7 bases. The sample taken for sequencing was PBMCs. The CDR3 nucleotides are TGCAGTGCTAGGCGGGGGAATGAGCAGTTCTTC. Protein: CSARRGNEQFF.